This passage covers 26 T cell receptor beta chains from one sample sequenced in a study of T cells in Graves' hyperthyroidism and ophthalmopathy. There were TCR beta CDR3 regions amplified from RNA transcripts. The HTBI set primed first-round TCR CDR3 RT-PCR. TCRdb passed the multiplex PCR reads through MiXCR, listing each CDR3 protein once. This table has hundreds of thousands of distinct CDR3 sequences, less than 25% appearing once. Sequenced sample: blood. The receptor source for this set is a man aged 25 to 45 with Graves' ophthalmopathy.

The J gene is TRBJ2-7, the V gene TRBV24-1, with D possibly being TRBD1 or TRBD2 (5 bases each). Germline V gene lookup returns CDR1 KGHDR and CDR2 SFDVKD. Trimming stripped 9 bases from V and 1 base from J, with 12 bases between. This CDR3 contains 13 residues. CDR3 in amino acids: CATQGVASYEQYF. CDR3 sequence (DNA): TGTGCCACCCAGGGAGTAGCTTCCTACGAGCAGTACTTC.

At least ten counts were recorded for this clonotype. The genes are TRBV30 and TRBJ1-2; D possibly corresponds to TRBD1 (5 bases). Trimming took off 4 bases at V and 0 bases at J, with 12 bases between the two ends. Germline CDR1 is GTSNPN and CDR2 is SVGIG (reference sequence). The CDR3 contains 14 residues. CDR3 DNA sequence: TGTGCCTGGAAATGGGCAGGGCCTAACTATGGCTACACCTTC. Its translation: CAWKWAGPNYGYTF.

This clonotype appeared a few times. The chain combines TRBV14 with TRBJ2-3; possibly TRBD1 for D (5 bases). Germline CDR1 reads SGHDN; CDR2 reads FVKESK. Trimming removed 4 bases at V and 5 bases at J, with 10 bases between. The CDR3 consists of 13 residues. The chain's CDR3 is CASSLQVKDTQYF. CDR3 DNA sequence: TGTGCCAGCAGCCTACAGGTTAAAGATACGCAGTATTTT.

This clonotype has more than one count but fewer than ten. The chain is built from TRBV28 and TRBJ1-1; 9 bases line up with TRBD1. Germline values: CDR1 MDHEN, CDR2 SYDVKM. Trimming took 4 bases from V and 3 from J; bases not matched to a gene: 9. CDR3 size: 16 residues. The CDR3 bases are TGTGCCAGCAGTTCTCCCGGGACAGGGTTCGACACTGAAGCTTTCTTT. Its protein product is CASSSPGTGFDTEAFF.

V and J are TRBV6-4 and TRBJ2-1, with D uncertain. Trimming cost V 2 bases and J 7 bases, with 12 bases left between them. The CDR3 is 14 residues long. Germline loops: CDR1 MRHNA, CDR2 SNTAGT. For the CDR3, the DNA is TGTGCCAGCAGTGACGGTGTTAGGACGAATGAGCAGTTCTTC. Protein: CASSDGVRTNEQFF.

This clonotype occurred a few times. The V call is TRBV2, the J call TRBJ2-2; possible D gene TRBD2, 6 bases. CDR3 length: 15 amino acids. Germline CDR1 SNHLY, CDR2 FYNNEI. Trimming took off 6 bases at V and 4 bases at J, with 15 bases between the two ends. The CDR3 reads CASRPTSSPTGELFF. CDR3 nucleotide sequence: TGTGCCAGCAGGCCGACTAGTTCCCCCACCGGGGAGCTGTTTTTT.

This clonotype was recorded once. V is TRBV7-2 and J is TRBJ2-2; 8 bases align to TRBD1. The length of the CDR3 is 16 residues. J gave up 0 bases and V 5 bases, and 5 bases lay outside the gene matches. Germline lookup yields CDR1 SGHTA and CDR2 FQGNSA. CDR3 sequence: CASSPRGLTNTGELFF. CDR3 bases: TGTGCCAGCAGCCCCAGGGGGCTTACGAACACCGGGGAGCTGTTTTTT.

There are many counts of this clonotype. This rearrangement joins TRBV2 to TRBJ1-2, with TRBD1 as a possible D gene (6 bases). CDR1 is SNHLY and CDR2 is FYNNEI in the germline V gene. The CDR3 length is 13 residues. Deletions cut 7 bases from V and 6 bases from J, with 15 bases between. CDR3 bases: TGTGCCAGCACCGAGCCTCAGGGGAATGGCTACACCTTC. It encodes CASTEPQGNGYTF.

The table lists this clonotype with many counts. The V and J genes are TRBV6-2 or TRBV6-3 and TRBJ1-5, with D unresolved. Trimming removed 3 bases at V and 3 bases at J, with 15 bases between. Germline assignment: CDR1 MNHEY and CDR2 SVGEGT. CDR3 length equals 16 residues. The CDR3 protein is CASSYLRPGHNQPQHF. For the CDR3, the DNA is TGTGCCAGCAGTTATTTGCGTCCGGGCCACAATCAGCCCCAGCATTTT.

There are many counts of this clonotype. The CDR3 DNA sequence: TGTGCCAGCTCTGAAGGGGGGTTCACTGAAGCTTTCTTT. It encodes CASSEGGFTEAFF. The chain joins TRBV2 to TRBJ1-1; D perhaps matches TRBD1 (6 bases). V was clipped by 8 bases and J by 4 bases, with 14 bases between them. The CDR3 is 13 residues long. CDR1 and CDR2 from the germline V gene are SNHLY and FYNNEI. Together with reference TRBV2 and TRBJ1-1, the CDR3 gives the full variable domain: EPEVTQTPSHQVTQMGQEVILRCVPISNHLYFYWYRQILGQKVEFLVSFYNNEISEKSEIFDDQFSVERPDGSNFTLKIRSTKLEDSAMYFCASSEGGFTEAFFGQGTRLTVV.

This clonotype was recorded many times. The chain links TRBV7-2 to TRBJ1-2; no firm D call. The CDR3 covers 12 residues. Germline loops: CDR1 SGHTA, CDR2 FQGNSA. Trimming took off 5 bases at V and 5 bases at J, with 9 bases between the two ends. CDR3 protein: CASSQARYGYTF. In DNA form, the CDR3 reads TGTGCCAGCAGCCAGGCCCGGTATGGCTACACCTTC.

Remarks on this clonotype: With a much larger clone just one base away, this may be a read error. The chain has TRBV3-2 and TRBJ2-7. TRBV3-2 is flagged as a pseudogene. The CDR3 contains 11 residues. The CDR3 sequence is CASGRDYEQYF. CDR3 DNA sequence: TGTGCCAGCGGCCGGGACTACGAGCAGTACTTC.

The chain carries TRBV7-2 and TRBJ2-1; 8 positions agree with TRBD2. The V gene end was trimmed by 2 bases and the J gene end by 7 bases; junction bases not matched to a gene: 4. The CDR3 is 14 amino acids. The V gene's germline CDR1 is SGHTA and CDR2 FQGNSA. The CDR3 sequence: CASSLKAGENEQFF. CDR3 nucleotide sequence: TGTGCCAGCAGCTTAAAAGCGGGAGAAAATGAGCAGTTCTTC.

This clonotype has at least ten counts. The chain has TRBV5-5 and TRBJ1-4; a possible D gene is TRBD1 (5 bases). V lost 1 base and J 0 bases, leaving 13 bases between the germline ends. CDR1 and CDR2 (germline): SGHKS, YYEKEE (reference sequence). The length of the CDR3 is 17 residues. The CDR3 reads CASSLSKGITTNEKLFF. As DNA, the CDR3 is TGTGCCAGCAGCTTGTCGAAGGGGATTACAACTAATGAAAAACTGTTTTTT.

This clonotype was seen repeatedly, ten times or more. The chain has TRBV5-1 and TRBJ1-1; D gene ambiguous. The CDR3 contains 13 residues. Trimming pared 1 base from V and 6 bases from J, leaving 10 bases between. CDR1 SGHRS and CDR2 YFSETQ come from the germline V gene. CDR3 coding DNA: TGCGCCAGCAGCTTGAATGGAGTATCTGAAGCTTTCTTT. Translated, it gives CASSLNGVSEAFF.

This clonotype has just a few counts. V and J are TRBV5-8 and TRBJ1-1, with a weak D call TRBD1 (5 bases). Germline V gene sequence: CDR1 SGHTS, CDR2 YDEGEE. This CDR3 has 15 amino acids. V lost 5 bases, J lost 1 base, and 15 bases lay in between. The DNA for the CDR3 is TGTGCCAGCAGGCCGCGAACAGGAACGAACACTGAAGCTTTCTTT. Protein: CASRPRTGTNTEAFF.

V and J are TRBV5-1 and TRBJ2-7; 8 bases line up with TRBD1. Germline lookup yields CDR1 SGHRS and CDR2 YFSETQ. Germline trimming cut 7 bases from V and 0 bases from J; bases unmatched to any gene: 12. The CDR3 is made up of 16 amino acids. The CDR3 reads CASFGGVGQGSYEQYF. CDR3 bases: TGCGCCAGCTTCGGGGGAGTCGGACAGGGCTCCTACGAGCAGTACTTC.

The table lists this clonotype with many counts. V usage is TRBV7-3 and J usage is TRBJ2-7; D is possibly TRBD2 (5 bases). Germline V gene data show CDR1 as SGHTA and CDR2 as FQGTGA. V lost 2 bases to trimming and J lost 6 bases, with 5 bases between them. This CDR3 contains 11 residues. CDR3 protein: CASSLRGEQYF. CDR3 DNA sequence: TGTGCCAGCAGCTTACGGGGCGAGCAGTACTTC.

This clonotype was recorded at least ten times. The chain is built from TRBV28 and TRBJ2-7; 7 nucleotides agree with TRBD1. V trimming: 5 bases; J trimming: 0 bases; junction bases outside the gene matches: 1. This CDR3 contains 13 residues. Germline CDR1 is MDHEN and CDR2 is SYDVKM. CDR3 sequence (DNA): TGTGCCAGCAGTCGGGACAGCTCCTACGAGCAGTACTTC. Translating gives CASSRDSSYEQYF.

In this sample, this clonotype turned up many times. J is TRBJ1-1 and V is TRBV30; unclear D gene. Per the germline V gene, CDR1 is GTSNPN and CDR2 is SVGIG (reference sequence). V was shortened by 3 bases and J by 1 base, with 9 bases between the two germline ends. The CDR3 consists of 13 residues. The CDR3: CAWRETENTEAFF. The DNA for the CDR3 is TGTGCCTGGAGGGAAACAGAGAACACTGAAGCTTTCTTT.

This clonotype was detected ten times or more. The rearrangement uses TRBV5-1 and TRBJ1-1; D perhaps matches TRBD1 (5 bases). CDR1 and CDR2 from the germline V gene are SGHRS and YFSETQ. V dropped 0 bases and J dropped 6 bases, with 15 bases sitting between them. This CDR3 is built from 15 residues. The CDR3 loop reads CASSLVGGGIAEAFF. The CDR3 coding sequence is TGCGCCAGCAGCTTGGTCGGGGGTGGGATAGCTGAAGCTTTCTTT. Filled out from reference TRBV5-1 and TRBJ1-1, the complete variable domain reads KAGVTQTPRYLIKTRGQQVTLSCSPISGHRSVSWYQQTPGQGLQFLFEYFSETQRNKGNFPGRFSGRQFSNSRSEMNVSTLELGDSALYLCASSLVGGGIAEAFFGQGTRLTVV.

This clonotype was detected a few times. A read error may be the cause here, since a much bigger clone is one base away. The chain is built from TRBV7-8 and TRBJ2-1; 7 bases agree with TRBD2. Losses at the gene ends were 5 bases for V and 6 bases for J; bases not matched to a gene: 10. Per the germline V gene, CDR1 is SGHVS and CDR2 is FQNEAQ. This CDR3 has 15 amino acids. The CDR3 loop is CASSPLALAPNEQFF. CDR3 coding DNA: TGTGCCAGCAGCCCACTAGCGCTAGCTCCCAATGAGCAGTTCTTC.

This clonotype was seen ten or more times. J is TRBJ2-1 and V is TRBV5-1; 8 positions match TRBD1. J gave up 6 bases and V 4 bases, and 6 bases lay outside the gene matches. Germline V CDR1 and CDR2: SGHRS, YFSETQ. The CDR3 contains 14 residues. CDR3 in DNA: TGCGCCAGCAGCCGGAGACAGGGGTTCAATGAGCAGTTCTTC. Amino acids: CASSRRQGFNEQFF.

The chain combines TRBV19 with TRBJ1-5, with TRBD1 matching over 9 bases. V lost 1 base, J lost 5 bases, and 9 bases stayed unmatched. Per the germline V gene, CDR1 is LNHDA and CDR2 is SQIVND (reference sequence). The CDR3 sequence is 17 residues long. For the CDR3, the DNA is TGTGCCAGTAGTATAGGGACAGGGGTAGTAGTGGATCAGCCCCAGCATTTT. This translates into CASSIGTGVVVDQPQHF.

This chain joins TRBV20-1 and TRBJ2-7, with 8 bases identical to TRBD1. This CDR3 is built from 14 residues. V shed 3 bases, J shed 4 bases, and the junction held 8 bases outside the gene matches. Germline-derived CDR1 and CDR2 are DFQATT and SNEGSKA (reference sequence). In nucleotides, the CDR3 is TGCAGTGCTAGGACCAGGACAGGGTTATACGAGCAGTACTTC. This translates into CSARTRTGLYEQYF.

This clonotype turned up a few times. The chain has TRBV7-9 and TRBJ2-7; 11 positions agree with TRBD1. J lost 3 bases, V lost 5 bases, and 3 bases had no gene match. The CDR3 has 14 residues. The germline CDR1 and CDR2 sequences are SEHNR and FQNEAQ (reference sequence). The CDR3 nucleotides read TGTGCCAGCAGCATGGGGACAGGGGGCTACGAGCAGTACTTC. Translating gives CASSMGTGGYEQYF.